This T cell receptor (beta chain) originates from a study of blood T cell repertoires in COVID-19 (dated by TCRdb to about 2020). Regarding the study in general: Collaborator samples came from the United States, Italy and Spain and covered acute and convalescent phases of COVID-19. The samples were drawn from the first 160 participants of the ongoing ImmuneRACE study and from over a thousand subjects provided by 6 global collaborators. Where HLA class I and class II types were available, the types were taken from metadata supplied by the sample provider, not from assay-based typing. Deeply sampled blood TCRbeta repertoires from subjects exposed to, actively infected with, or recovered from COVID-19 were included in the dataset. The prospective study material was composed of cDNA or gDNA derived from T cells, B-cell-depleted T cells, or PBMCs. A de-identified subject ID, COVID-19 status, age in years and sex were almost always included in the sample metadata. The repertoires were made available in a free public database intended to serve as a resource for research on the immune response to SARS-CoV-2.

The full study reports these points: The amount of clinical and demographic metadata varied by source and participant and was provided uncurated.

TCRbeta CDR3 regions were amplified from genomic DNA using the immunoSEQ Assay, a bias-controlled multiplex PCR. On the authors' methods: The number of nucleated cells in each sample was estimated from the amplification of reference gene primers within the assay. Sequence reads were collapsed and filtered to measure the absolute abundance of every unique TCRbeta CDR3 rearrangement. For each sample, productive Simpson clonality was calculated as the square root of Simpson's diversity index across productive rearrangements. TCRdb obtained this table from immuneACCESS and retained in-frame rearrangements with V and J assigned. These tables miss some clones; where compared with another copy, unresolved V genes account for less than half of the shortfall, and the remainder is unexplained. Clone size and V and J calls were adopted from that table, with D and trimming inferred from the DNA. This sample holds 250,000 to 350,000 clones; around 82% were observed only once. 15% to 17% of the sample is held by the ten biggest clonotypes.

At one collaborating source in Seattle, patients were enrolled during active infection and were followed longitudinally through the course of disease. Each collaborating institution followed its own protocols to collect whole blood in K2EDTA tubes. Collaborator samples were shipped for TCRbeta analysis as frozen whole blood, isolated PBMCs, or DNA extracted from either sample type. As concerns this clone: The antigen it binds to is not known. Base qualities are missing; no much larger clone stands one base away.

The sequence came from a person between 65 and 79 years old with COVID-19, enrolled during active disease. Specimen: peripheral blood.

The DNA is as follows: TGTGCCAGCACCCCCTCAGGGGACGGCTATGGCTACACCTTC. Translated, it reads CASTPSGDGYGYTF. The chain links TRBV18 with TRBJ1-2; TRBD1 is a weak D gene call, 6 bases matching. From cysteine to phenylalanine, the CDR3 is 14 amino acids long. The only DNA kept is the CDR3, 42 bases in frame from the first base. V is pared back by 8 bases and J by 4 bases, with 17 bases lying between the germline termini. Taken from the germline V gene, the CDR1 and CDR2 loops are KGHSH and LQKENI.